The table lists the clone carrying this T cell receptor beta chain with a few counts. Antigen unknown. These data come from a study of blood T cells in healthy people across ages. The donors, all healthy, were Caucasians living in Russia, aged about 6 to 90. A second PCR, run for about 7 to 11 cycles, used a sample-barcoded 5' primer plus a J-beta primer mix. Every cDNA was tagged by a template-switch adaptor with 12 random nucleotides. TCRdb processed the 5' RACE reads anew with MiXCR; each CDR3 protein has one entry. The repertoire includes approximately 940,000 distinct CDR3 sequences, around 48% of them detected once, and roughly 13% sits in the top ten. Points from the study as a whole: TCR beta diversity, measured per million T cells, fell in a roughly linear way with age. Naive T cell percentage by flow cytometry tracked strongly with beta diversity.

The CDR3 is 13 amino acids. Germline-derived CDR1 and CDR2 are MDHEN and SYDVKM. Trimming took 8 bases from V and 10 from J, leaving 20 bases between them. Sequenced input: blood. The chain combines TRBV28 with TRBJ1-2; D is perhaps TRBD1 (6 bases). The sequence was collected from a man aged 25 to 40 in good health. The CDR3 DNA follows: TGTGCCAGCGTTGTAGGGGGGGCGCAGACCTACACCTTC. This gives the protein CASVVGGAQTYTF.